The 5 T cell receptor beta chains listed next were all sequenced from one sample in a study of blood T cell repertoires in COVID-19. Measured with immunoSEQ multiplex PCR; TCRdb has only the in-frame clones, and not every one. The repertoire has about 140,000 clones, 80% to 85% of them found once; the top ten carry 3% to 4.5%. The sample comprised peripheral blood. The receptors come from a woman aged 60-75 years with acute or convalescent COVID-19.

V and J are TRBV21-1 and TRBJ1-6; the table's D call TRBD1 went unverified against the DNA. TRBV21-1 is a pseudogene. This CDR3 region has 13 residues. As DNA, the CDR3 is TGTGCCAGCAGCGACTCAGGGTGTTCACCCCTCCACTTT. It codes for CASSDSGCSPLHF.

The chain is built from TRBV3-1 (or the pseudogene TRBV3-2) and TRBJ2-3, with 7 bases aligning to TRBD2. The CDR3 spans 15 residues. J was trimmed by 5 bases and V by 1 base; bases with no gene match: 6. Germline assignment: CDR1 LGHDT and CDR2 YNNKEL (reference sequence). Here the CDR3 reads CASSQVAGALDTQYF. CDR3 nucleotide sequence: TGTGCCAGCAGCCAAGTGGCGGGAGCATTAGATACGCAGTATTTT.

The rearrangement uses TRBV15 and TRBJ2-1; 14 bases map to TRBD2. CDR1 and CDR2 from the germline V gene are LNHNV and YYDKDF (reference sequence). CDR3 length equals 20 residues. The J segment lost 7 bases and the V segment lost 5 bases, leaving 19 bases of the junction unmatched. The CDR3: CATSPRLPGTSGRGTNEQFF. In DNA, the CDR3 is TGTGCCACCAGCCCTCGACTTCCGGGGACTAGCGGGAGAGGGACAAATGAGCAGTTCTTC.

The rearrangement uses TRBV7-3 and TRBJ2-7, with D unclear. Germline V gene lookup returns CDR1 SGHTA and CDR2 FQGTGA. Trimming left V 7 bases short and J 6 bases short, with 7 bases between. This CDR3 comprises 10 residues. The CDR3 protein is CASTHGEQYF. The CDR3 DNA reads TGTGCCAGCACCCACGGCGAGCAGTACTTC.

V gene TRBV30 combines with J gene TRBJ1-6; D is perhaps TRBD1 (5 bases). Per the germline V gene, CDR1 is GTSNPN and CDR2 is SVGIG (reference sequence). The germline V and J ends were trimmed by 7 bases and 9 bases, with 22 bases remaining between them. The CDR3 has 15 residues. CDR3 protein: CAFLDRRRGRSPLHF. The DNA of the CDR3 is TGTGCCTTTCTTGACCGGAGAAGGGGTCGTTCACCCCTCCACTTT.